The rows below give T cell receptor beta chains drawn from one sample of a study of blood T cell repertoires in COVID-19. Measured with immunoSEQ multiplex PCR; TCRdb has only the in-frame clones, and not every one. The sample holds about 68,000 clones, roughly three quarters seen once. The sequenced material came from peripheral blood. Receptor source: a woman aged 45-59 years with acute or convalescent COVID-19. Both conserved end residues are part of each CDR3. The D gene is left open where the match is weak. A clone size is listed for some rows: how often the clone was seen (once, few, many), or a class if it is expanded.

d_call: NA; v_call: TRBV12-3/TRBV12-4; clone_size: NA; j_call: TRBJ1-4; cdr3_aa: CASSRDQLWLFF; cdr3_nt: TGTGCCAGCAGTCGCGATCAACTTTGGTTGTTTTTT
d_call: TRBD1; v_call: TRBV5-1; clone_size: NA; j_call: TRBJ1-5; cdr3_aa: CASSEETGGNQPQHF; cdr3_nt: TGCGCCAGCAGCGAAGAGACAGGGGGAAATCAGCCCCAGCATTTT
d_call: TRBD1; v_call: TRBV18; clone_size: NA; j_call: TRBJ1-3; cdr3_aa: CASSPPDRGGETIYF; cdr3_nt: TGTGCCAGCTCACCGCCGGACAGGGGCGGAGAGACCATATATTTT
d_call: NA; v_call: TRBV5-1; clone_size: NA; j_call: TRBJ2-1; cdr3_aa: CASSSGSDYNEQFF; cdr3_nt: TGCGCCAGCAGCTCCGGGAGCGATTACAATGAGCAGTTCTTC
d_call: NA; v_call: TRBV7-9; clone_size: once; j_call: TRBJ1-2; cdr3_aa: CASSLAGDRLGRYTF; cdr3_nt: TGTGCCAGCAGCTTAGCCGGCGACAGACTTGGCCGCTACACCTTC
d_call: NA; v_call: TRBV2; clone_size: NA; j_call: TRBJ2-5; cdr3_aa: CASSGASTQETQYF; cdr3_nt: TGTGCCAGCAGTGGGGCAAGCACCCAAGAGACCCAGTACTTC
d_call: NA; v_call: TRBV5-1; clone_size: NA; j_call: TRBJ2-1; cdr3_aa: CASSPRASRGPNNEQFF; cdr3_nt: TGCGCCAGCAGCCCCCGAGCTTCCAGGGGACCTAACAATGAGCAGTTCTTC
d_call: TRBD2; v_call: TRBV19; clone_size: NA; j_call: TRBJ2-1; cdr3_aa: CASSSTSGYNEQFF; cdr3_nt: TGTGCCAGTAGCTCGACTAGCGGGTACAATGAGCAGTTCTTC
d_call: TRBD1; v_call: TRBV7-2; clone_size: NA; j_call: TRBJ1-5; cdr3_aa: CASSLVGQGSQPQHF; cdr3_nt: TGTGCCAGCAGCTTAGTGGGACAGGGAAGTCAGCCCCAGCATTTT
d_call: NA; v_call: TRBV2; clone_size: NA; j_call: TRBJ1-1; cdr3_aa: CARSTSKLNTEAFF; cdr3_nt: TGTGCCCGCAGCACGAGCAAATTGAACACTGAAGCTTTCTTT
d_call: NA; v_call: TRBV4-1; clone_size: medium-sized; j_call: TRBJ2-1; cdr3_aa: CASSQDYSGLYNEQFF; cdr3_nt: TGCGCCAGCAGCCAAGATTATAGCGGACTCTACAATGAGCAGTTCTTC
d_call: TRBD1; v_call: TRBV4-2; clone_size: NA; j_call: TRBJ2-1; cdr3_aa: CASSYRTGSSNEQFF; cdr3_nt: TGTGCCAGCAGCTACAGGACAGGGTCTTCAAATGAGCAGTTCTTC
d_call: NA; v_call: TRBV5-1; clone_size: NA; j_call: TRBJ1-3; cdr3_aa: CASSLSYNAGGNTIYF; cdr3_nt: TGCGCCAGCAGCTTGTCCTATAACGCGGGTGGAAACACCATATATTTT